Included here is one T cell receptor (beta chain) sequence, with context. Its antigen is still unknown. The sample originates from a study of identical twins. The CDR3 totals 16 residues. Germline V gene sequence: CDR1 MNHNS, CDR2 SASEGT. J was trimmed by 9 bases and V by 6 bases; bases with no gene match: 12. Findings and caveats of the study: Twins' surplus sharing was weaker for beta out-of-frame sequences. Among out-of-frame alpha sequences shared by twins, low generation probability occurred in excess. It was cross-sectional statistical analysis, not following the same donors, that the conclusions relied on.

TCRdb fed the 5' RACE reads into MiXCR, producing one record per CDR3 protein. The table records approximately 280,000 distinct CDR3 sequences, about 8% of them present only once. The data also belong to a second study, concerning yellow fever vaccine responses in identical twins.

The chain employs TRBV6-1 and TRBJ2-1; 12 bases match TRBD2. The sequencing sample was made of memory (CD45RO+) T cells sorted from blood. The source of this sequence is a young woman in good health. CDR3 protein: CASSPGLAGRRSEQFF. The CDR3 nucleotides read TGTGCCAGCAGCCCAGGACTAGCGGGACGTCGCAGTGAGCAGTTCTTC.